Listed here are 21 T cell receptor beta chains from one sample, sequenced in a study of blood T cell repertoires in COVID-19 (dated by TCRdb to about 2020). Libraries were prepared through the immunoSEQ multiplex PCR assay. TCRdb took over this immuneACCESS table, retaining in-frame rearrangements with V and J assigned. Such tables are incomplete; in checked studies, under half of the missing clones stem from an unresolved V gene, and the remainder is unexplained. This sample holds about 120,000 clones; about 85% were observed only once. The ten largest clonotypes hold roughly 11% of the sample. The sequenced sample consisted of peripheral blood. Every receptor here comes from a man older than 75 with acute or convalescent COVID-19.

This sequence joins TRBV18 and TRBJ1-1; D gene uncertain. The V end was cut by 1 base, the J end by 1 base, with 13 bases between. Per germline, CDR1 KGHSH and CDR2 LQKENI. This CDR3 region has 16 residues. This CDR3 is CASSPLELRENTEAFF. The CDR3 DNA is TGTGCCAGCTCACCACTTGAGTTGCGGGAGAACACTGAAGCTTTCTTT.

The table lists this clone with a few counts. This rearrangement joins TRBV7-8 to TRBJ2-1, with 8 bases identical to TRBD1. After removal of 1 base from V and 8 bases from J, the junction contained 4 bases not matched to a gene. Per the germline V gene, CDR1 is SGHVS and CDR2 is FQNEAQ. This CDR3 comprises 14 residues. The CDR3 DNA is TGTGCCAGCAGCTTAGGGACAGGGAGGCATGAGCAGTTCTTC. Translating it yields CASSLGTGRHEQFF.

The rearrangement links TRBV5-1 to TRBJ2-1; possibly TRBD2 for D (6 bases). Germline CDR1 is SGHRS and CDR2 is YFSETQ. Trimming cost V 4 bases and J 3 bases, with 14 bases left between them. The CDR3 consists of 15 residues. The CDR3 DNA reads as TGCGCCAGCAGCCTCGGGGAGGCCGGCTACAATGAGCAGTTCTTC. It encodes CASSLGEAGYNEQFF.

For the CDR3, the DNA is TGTGCCAGCTCACGCTTAAGCCCAGGGACTTTCAGCTCCTACAATGAGCAGTTCTTC. Its protein is CASSRLSPGTFSSYNEQFF. The V and J genes are TRBV18 and TRBJ2-1; tentative D call: TRBD2 (6 bases). The V gene's germline CDR1 is KGHSH and CDR2 LQKENI. Trimming took 4 bases from V and 0 from J, leaving 22 bases between them. The CDR3 is made up of 19 amino acids.

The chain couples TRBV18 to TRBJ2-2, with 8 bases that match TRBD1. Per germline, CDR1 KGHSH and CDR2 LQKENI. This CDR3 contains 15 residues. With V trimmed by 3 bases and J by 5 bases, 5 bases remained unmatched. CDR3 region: CASSPDRVGTGELFF. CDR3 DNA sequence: TGTGCCAGCTCACCGGACAGGGTTGGAACCGGGGAGCTGTTTTTT.

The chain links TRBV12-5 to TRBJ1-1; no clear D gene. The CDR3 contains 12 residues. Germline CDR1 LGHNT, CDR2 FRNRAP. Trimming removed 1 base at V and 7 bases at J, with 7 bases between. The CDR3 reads CASGLGYGEAFF. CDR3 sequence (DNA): TGTGCTAGTGGTTTGGGTTACGGTGAAGCTTTCTTT.

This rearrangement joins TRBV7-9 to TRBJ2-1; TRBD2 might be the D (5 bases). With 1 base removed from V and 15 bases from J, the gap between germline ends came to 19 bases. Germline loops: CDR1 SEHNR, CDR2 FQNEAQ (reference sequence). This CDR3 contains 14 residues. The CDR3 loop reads CASSLELEARYGFF. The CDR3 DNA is TGTGCCAGCAGCTTAGAACTGGAGGCGAGATATGGGTTCTTC.

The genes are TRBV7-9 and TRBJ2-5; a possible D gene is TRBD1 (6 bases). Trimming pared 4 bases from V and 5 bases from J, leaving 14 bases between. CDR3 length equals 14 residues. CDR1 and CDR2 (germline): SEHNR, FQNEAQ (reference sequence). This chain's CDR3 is CASSSRSQGETQYF. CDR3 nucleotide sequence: TGTGCCAGCAGCTCACGGTCCCAGGGGGAGACCCAGTACTTC. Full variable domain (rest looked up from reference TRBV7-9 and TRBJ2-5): DTGVSQNPRHKITKRGQNVTFRCDPISEHNRLYWYRQTLGQGPEFLTYFQNEAQLEKSRLLSDRFSAERPKGSFSTLEIQRTEQGDSAMYLCASSSRSQGETQYFGPGTRLLVL.

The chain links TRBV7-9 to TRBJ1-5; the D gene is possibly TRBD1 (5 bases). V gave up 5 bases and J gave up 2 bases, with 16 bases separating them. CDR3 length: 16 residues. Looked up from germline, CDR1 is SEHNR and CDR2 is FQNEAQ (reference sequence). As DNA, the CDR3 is TGTGCCAGCAGCGGTGACAGACCTGTGGGCAATCAGCCCCAGCATTTT. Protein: CASSGDRPVGNQPQHF.

The CDR3 DNA reads TGTGCCAGCAGATACAAAGGACAGGGTGGTGACAGCTATGGCTACACCTTC. Translation gives CASRYKGQGGDSYGYTF. The V and J genes are TRBV27 and TRBJ1-2; TRBD1 matches 8 bases. This CDR3 region has 17 residues. Germline lookup yields CDR1 MNHEY and CDR2 SMNVEV (reference sequence). V lost 6 bases to trimming and J lost 4 bases; unmatched junction nucleotides: 16.

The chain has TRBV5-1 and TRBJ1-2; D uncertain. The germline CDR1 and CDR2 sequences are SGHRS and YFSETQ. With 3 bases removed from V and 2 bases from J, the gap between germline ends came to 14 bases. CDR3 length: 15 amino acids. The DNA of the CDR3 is TGCGCCAGCAGCTCGACCCACGGACTGAACTATGGCTACACCTTC. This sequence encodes CASSSTHGLNYGYTF.

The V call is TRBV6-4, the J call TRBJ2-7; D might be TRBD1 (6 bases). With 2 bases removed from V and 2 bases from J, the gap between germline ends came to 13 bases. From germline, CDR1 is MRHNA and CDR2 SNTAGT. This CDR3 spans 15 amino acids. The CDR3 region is CASSDQGLAAYEQYF. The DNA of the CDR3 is TGTGCCAGCAGTGACCAGGGGCTGGCGGCCTACGAGCAGTACTTC.

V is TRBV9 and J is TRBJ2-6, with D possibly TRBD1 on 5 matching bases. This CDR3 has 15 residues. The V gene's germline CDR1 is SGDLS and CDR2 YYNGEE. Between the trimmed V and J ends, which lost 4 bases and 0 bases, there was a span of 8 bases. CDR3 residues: CASSPQGSGANVLTF. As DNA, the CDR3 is TGTGCCAGCAGCCCCCAGGGCTCTGGGGCCAACGTCCTGACTTTC.

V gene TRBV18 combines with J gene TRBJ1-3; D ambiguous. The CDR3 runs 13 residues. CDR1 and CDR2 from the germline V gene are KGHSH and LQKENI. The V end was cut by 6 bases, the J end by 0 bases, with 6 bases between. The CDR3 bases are TGTGCCAGCTCCGGGAACTCTGGAAACACCATATATTTT. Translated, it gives CASSGNSGNTIYF.

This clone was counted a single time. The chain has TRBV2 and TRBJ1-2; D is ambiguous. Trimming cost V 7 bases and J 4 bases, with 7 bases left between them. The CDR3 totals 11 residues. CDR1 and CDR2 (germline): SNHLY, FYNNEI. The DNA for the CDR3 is TGTGCCAGCACGGAGGCCTATGGCTACACCTTC. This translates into CASTEAYGYTF.

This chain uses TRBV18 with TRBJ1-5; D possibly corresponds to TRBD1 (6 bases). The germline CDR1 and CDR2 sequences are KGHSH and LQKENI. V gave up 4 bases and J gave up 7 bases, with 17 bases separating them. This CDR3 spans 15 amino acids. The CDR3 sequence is CASSLGAGGGQPQHF. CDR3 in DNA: TGTGCCAGCTCACTTGGGGCGGGGGGCGGCCAGCCCCAGCATTTT. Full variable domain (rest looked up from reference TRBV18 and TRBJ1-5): NAGVMQNPRHLVRRRGQEARLRCSPMKGHSHVYWYRQLPEEGLKFMVYLQKENIIDESGMPKERFSAEFPKEGPSILRIQQVVRGDSAAYFCASSLGAGGGQPQHFGDGTRLSIL.

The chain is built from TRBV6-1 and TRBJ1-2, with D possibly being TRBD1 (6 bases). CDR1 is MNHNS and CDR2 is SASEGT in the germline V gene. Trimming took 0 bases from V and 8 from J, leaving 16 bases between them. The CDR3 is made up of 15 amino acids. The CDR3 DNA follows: TGTGCCAGCAGTGAAGCTAAACAGGGCAGGGGAGGCTACACCTTC. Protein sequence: CASSEAKQGRGGYTF.

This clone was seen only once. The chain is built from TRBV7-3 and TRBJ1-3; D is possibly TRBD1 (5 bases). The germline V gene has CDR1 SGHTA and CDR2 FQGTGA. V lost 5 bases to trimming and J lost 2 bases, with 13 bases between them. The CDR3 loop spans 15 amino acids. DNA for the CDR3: TGTGCCAGCAGCGATCAGGGTGGGCCTGGAAACACCATATATTTT. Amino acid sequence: CASSDQGGPGNTIYF.

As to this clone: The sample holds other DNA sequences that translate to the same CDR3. The CDR3 region has the DNA TGTGCCAGCAGTTACTCGACCGGGAGAGGAGGCTACACCTTC. This encodes CASSYSTGRGGYTF. The J gene is TRBJ1-2, the V gene TRBV6-5; D unresolved. Between the trimmed V and J ends, which lost 0 bases and 8 bases, there was a span of 13 bases. There are 14 residues in the CDR3. CDR1 is MNHEY, CDR2 SVGAGI, per germline.

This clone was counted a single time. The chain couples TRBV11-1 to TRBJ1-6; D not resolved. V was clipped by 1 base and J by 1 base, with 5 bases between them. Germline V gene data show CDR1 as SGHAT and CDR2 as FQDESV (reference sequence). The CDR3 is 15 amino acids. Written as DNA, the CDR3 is TGTGCCAGCAGCTTAGTGGCATCCTATAATTCACCCCTCCACTTT. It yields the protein CASSLVASYNSPLHF.

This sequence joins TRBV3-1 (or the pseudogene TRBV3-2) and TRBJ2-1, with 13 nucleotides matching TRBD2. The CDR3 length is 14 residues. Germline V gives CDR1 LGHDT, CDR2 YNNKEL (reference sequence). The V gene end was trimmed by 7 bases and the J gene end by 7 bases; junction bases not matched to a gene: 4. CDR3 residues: CASTLAGGPNEQFF. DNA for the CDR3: TGTGCCAGCACACTAGCGGGGGGGCCAAATGAGCAGTTCTTC.